This is a list of T cell receptor beta chains from one sample in a study of T-cell reconstitution after alpha-beta-depleted transplantation in children. TCRdb ran MiXCR on the PCR reads and lists one entry per CDR3 protein. The sample lists some 400,000 distinct CDR3 sequences, roughly 22% occurring once. The sample here was PBMCs from the stem cell graft donor, taken from the stem cell graft. Receptor source: a human donor who donated a stem cell graft to a child with acute myeloid leukemia. Both conserved end residues are part of each CDR3. Fields, in order: clone size, D gene, J gene, V gene, CDR3 DNA, CDR3 protein. A D gene is named only where the DNA matches it firmly. Clone size is shown for a subset of rows, as once, few, many or a class of expanded clone.

size: -
D: -
J: TRBJ2-1
V: TRBV28
DNA: TGTGCCAGCACCTACGGAGGGTACAATGAGCAGTTCTTC
CDR3: CASTYGGYNEQFF

size: -
D: TRBD2
J: TRBJ2-3
V: TRBV11-2
DNA: TGTGCCAGCAGCCGGGGGGTGTGGCGGGAGGGCCGAGGAGATACGCAGTATTTT
CDR3: CASSRGVWREGRGDTQYF

size: -
D: -
J: TRBJ1-5
V: TRBV6-5
DNA: TGTGCCAGCAGTTACGGGAATAGCAATCAGCCCCAGCATTTT
CDR3: CASSYGNSNQPQHF

size: many
D: TRBD1
J: TRBJ2-7
V: TRBV6-5
DNA: TGTGCCAGCAGTATACAGGGGGAGTACTACGAGCAGTACTTC
CDR3: CASSIQGEYYEQYF

size: few
D: TRBD2
J: TRBJ2-7
V: TRBV18
DNA: TGTGCCAGCTCACCCGCAACAGCGGGAGGCTCCTACGAGCAGTACTTC
CDR3: CASSPATAGGSYEQYF

size: -
D: -
J: TRBJ1-1
V: TRBV7-2
DNA: TGTGCCAGCAGCTTAGTGACGGGGAGGCTGAACACTGAAGCTTTCTTT
CDR3: CASSLVTGRLNTEAFF

size: many
D: TRBD2
J: TRBJ2-3
V: TRBV13
DNA: TGTGCCAGCAGCTTAGGACCCGGAGGGAGGGCAGATACGCAGTATTTT
CDR3: CASSLGPGGRADTQYF

size: few
D: TRBD1
J: TRBJ2-7
V: TRBV18
DNA: TGTGCCAGCTCACCCGGGACAGGCCTCTACGAGCAGTACTTC
CDR3: CASSPGTGLYEQYF

size: many
D: -
J: TRBJ2-3
V: TRBV12-3/TRBV12-4
DNA: TGTGCCAGCAGTTTTGGGGATACGCAGTATTTT
CDR3: CASSFGDTQYF

size: -
D: -
J: TRBJ2-5
V: TRBV29-1
DNA: TGCAGCGGCGTTTTTCTCAGGGACCAGTACTTC
CDR3: CSGVFLRDQYF

size: few
D: -
J: TRBJ2-1
V: TRBV7-2
DNA: TGTGCCAGCAGCTTTGACTTTTACAATGAGCAGTTCTTC
CDR3: CASSFDFYNEQFF

size: -
D: -
J: TRBJ2-7
V: TRBV4-1
DNA: TGCGCCAGCAGCCAAGCCCCGTCTAGATACGAGCAGTACTTC
CDR3: CASSQAPSRYEQYF

size: -
D: -
J: TRBJ1-2
V: TRBV29-1
DNA: TGCAGCGTGATGAGGAGGAATGATGGCTACACCTTC
CDR3: CSVMRRNDGYTF

size: many
D: -
J: TRBJ2-4
V: TRBV11-2
DNA: TGTGCCAGCAGCTTAGTTTGGGGAGCCAAAAACATTCAGTACTTC
CDR3: CASSLVWGAKNIQYF

size: -
D: -
J: TRBJ1-4
V: TRBV20-1
DNA: TGCAGTGCTGGGGGACCCGCAACTAATGAAAAACTGTTTTTT
CDR3: CSAGGPATNEKLFF

size: -
D: TRBD2
J: TRBJ2-2
V: TRBV2
DNA: TGTGCCAGCAGTGGAGCGGGAGGTCTTGCCGGGGAGCTGTTTTTT
CDR3: CASSGAGGLAGELFF

size: few
D: TRBD2
J: TRBJ2-7
V: TRBV4-3
DNA: TGCGCCAGCAGCCAAGGAATCGGACTAGCGGGACGATACGAGCAGTACTTC
CDR3: CASSQGIGLAGRYEQYF

size: -
D: -
J: TRBJ2-7
V: TRBV21-1
DNA: TGTGCCAGCAGCAAAGTCGGACTAGCGGGAAACTACGAGCAGTACTTC
CDR3: CASSKVGLAGNYEQYF

size: few
D: TRBD1
J: TRBJ2-7
V: TRBV3-1
DNA: TGTGCCAGCAGCCAAGATTTCGGGACAGGGTTCGAGCAGTACTTC
CDR3: CASSQDFGTGFEQYF

size: few
D: -
J: TRBJ2-4
V: TRBV13
DNA: TGTGCCAGCAGCTTATCCTCCTCGAGTAGCATTCAGTACTTC
CDR3: CASSLSSSSSIQYF

size: -
D: TRBD1
J: TRBJ1-1
V: TRBV3-1
DNA: TGTGCCAGCAGCCAAGGACAGGGGATTCGAGCTTTCTTT
CDR3: CASSQGQGIRAFF

size: few
D: -
J: TRBJ1-5
V: TRBV29-1
DNA: TGCAGCGTTGTGGAGGGGGACGAGTCCCAGCATTTT
CDR3: CSVVEGDESQHF

size: -
D: -
J: TRBJ2-7
V: TRBV28
DNA: TGTGCCAGCAATATACAGAACTCCTACGAGCAGTACTTC
CDR3: CASNIQNSYEQYF